These 31 T cell receptor beta chains originate from one sample sequenced in a study of CD8 T cells in ankylosing spondylitis. A single record per CDR3 protein comes from TCRdb applying MiXCR to the 5' RACE reads. The sample lists some 200,000 distinct CDR3 sequences; around 13% were seen once. What was sequenced was blood, either unsorted or a sorted T cell fraction (not recorded which). Source of these receptors: a male donor with ankylosing spondylitis or in good health (not recorded which).

The sample holds a few counts of this clonotype. The chain has TRBV20-1 and TRBJ2-3, with 9 positions matching TRBD1. The CDR3 length is 12 residues. CDR1 DFQATT and CDR2 SNEGSKA come from the germline V gene (reference sequence). V was clipped by 6 bases and J by 6 bases; unmatched bases: 4. The CDR3 DNA is TGCAGTGCCGGACAGGGGCCGGATACGCAGTATTTT. Protein sequence: CSAGQGPDTQYF.

There are a few counts of this clonotype. V usage is TRBV4-2 and J usage is TRBJ2-7, with 7 bases that match TRBD2. The germline V gene encodes CDR1 LGHNA and CDR2 YNFKEQ. The CDR3 has 14 residues. J lost 3 bases, V lost 4 bases, and 6 bases had no gene match. The CDR3 protein is CASSPGTILYEQYF. The CDR3 DNA sequence: TGTGCCAGCAGCCCGGGGACTATCCTCTACGAGCAGTACTTC.

The chain recombines TRBV27 with TRBJ2-1, with D possibly TRBD1 on 5 matching bases. This CDR3 region has 14 residues. The ends were cut back, 6 bases at V and 2 bases at J, with 11 bases in the middle. CDR1 and CDR2 (germline): MNHEY, SMNVEV (reference sequence). CDR3 in amino acids: CASRDSSTYNEQFF. CDR3 nucleotides: TGTGCCAGCAGAGACAGCTCTACCTACAATGAGCAGTTCTTC.

The chain recombines TRBV11-2 with TRBJ2-7, with a weak D call TRBD1 (5 bases). From germline, CDR1 is SGHAT and CDR2 FQNNGV. The V and J ends lost 6 bases and 2 bases respectively, with 14 bases between them. The CDR3 length is 14 residues. The CDR3 sequence is CASSTQGPTYEQYF. The CDR3 region has the DNA TGTGCCAGCAGTACCCAGGGCCCCACCTACGAGCAGTACTTC.

In the case of this clonotype: An end of the junction does not agree with germline; a read error may underlie this. The rearrangement links TRBV6-1 to TRBJ2-5; D is possibly TRBD2 (5 bases). Per the germline V gene, CDR1 is MNHNS and CDR2 is SASEGT. There are 14 residues in the CDR3. CDR3: CASREAEALETQYF. CDR3 DNA sequence: TGTGCCAGCAGGGAAGCGGAGGCTTTGGAGACCCAGTACTTC.

This clonotype was picked up many times. This chain links TRBV20-1 with TRBJ2-3; TRBD1 agrees at 8 bases. CDR3 length equals 18 residues. Germline lookup yields CDR1 DFQATT and CDR2 SNEGSKA (reference sequence). V trimming: 6 bases; J trimming: 2 bases; junction bases outside the gene matches: 19. CDR3 protein: CSADQTQSPGQDTDTQYF. In DNA form, the CDR3 reads TGCAGTGCCGACCAGACCCAATCCCCGGGACAGGACACAGATACGCAGTATTTT.

This clonotype was found many times. This chain connects TRBV4-1 to TRBJ2-3; no clear D gene. Germline CDR1 is MGHRA and CDR2 is YSYEKL. The CDR3 runs 15 residues. Trimming cost V 0 bases and J 3 bases, with 10 bases left between them. The CDR3 sequence is CASSQDGKGTDTQYF. CDR3 in DNA: TGCGCCAGCAGCCAAGATGGGAAAGGAACAGATACGCAGTATTTT.

The rearrangement joins TRBV12-3 or TRBV12-4 to TRBJ2-3; D gene ambiguous. V lost 8 bases, J lost 4 bases, and 28 bases lay in between. This CDR3 region has 18 residues. In nucleotides, the CDR3 is TGTGCCAGCTGTCTAGAGGCTGCCGGACCGAGTGTTGCAGATACGCAGTATTTT. As protein: CASCLEAAGPSVADTQYF.

This clonotype was counted between two and nine times. The V and J genes are TRBV7-8 and TRBJ2-7, with 14 nucleotides matching TRBD2. After removal of 1 base from V and 11 bases from J, the junction contained 13 bases not matched to a gene. The CDR3 totals 17 residues. CDR1 and CDR2 (germline): SGHVS, FQNEAQ. DNA of the CDR3: TGTGCCAGCAGCTTAGGCCCCGGGACTAGCGGGAGAAAGAAAGAGTACTTC. Encoded protein: CASSLGPGTSGRKKEYF.

This clonotype was counted only a few times. V gene TRBV27 combines with J gene TRBJ2-1; 12 bases fit TRBD2. Trimming took 5 bases from V and 5 from J; bases not matched to a gene: 10. The V gene's germline CDR1 is MNHEY and CDR2 SMNVEV (reference sequence). This CDR3 region has 17 residues. The CDR3 region has the DNA TGTGCCAGCAGTCCCGGAGGGACTAGCGGGCGTCACAATGAGCAGTTCTTC. Translated: CASSPGGTSGRHNEQFF.

This clonotype was seen only a few times. The rearrangement uses TRBV12-3 or TRBV12-4 and TRBJ1-1; 7 bases agree with TRBD1. The CDR3 runs to 14 residues. The junction had 11 bases not matched to a gene; V was cut back by 6 bases and J by 7 bases. The CDR3 loop is CASRTGTATDEAFF. CDR3 in DNA: TGTGCCAGCAGAACCGGGACAGCTACAGATGAAGCTTTCTTT.

This chain uses TRBV3-1 with TRBJ2-7, with D maybe TRBD2 (6 bases). Germline CDR1 reads LGHDT; CDR2 reads YNNKEL (reference sequence). The CDR3 loop spans 14 amino acids. The V gene lost 4 bases and the J gene lost 2 bases, with 12 bases spanning the gap. The chain's CDR3 is CASSRAPGAYEQYF. The CDR3 DNA sequence: TGTGCCAGCAGCCGGGCCCCGGGGGCCTACGAGCAGTACTTC.

This clonotype was seen a few times. V and J are TRBV7-2 and TRBJ2-7; TRBD1 agrees at 8 bases. Germline CDR1 is SGHTA and CDR2 is FQGNSA. The J segment lost 5 bases and the V segment lost 4 bases, leaving 7 bases of the junction unmatched. The CDR3 is made up of 14 amino acids. CDR3 nucleotides: TGTGCCAGCAGCTATGCGGGACAGGTAAACGAGCAGTACTTC. Translating it yields CASSYAGQVNEQYF.

This chain joins TRBV5-6 and TRBJ2-2; D unclear. Germline CDR1 SGHDT, CDR2 YYEEEE. The CDR3 contains 13 residues. Trimming removed 2 bases from V and 6 bases from J, with 8 bases in between. The CDR3 nucleotides read TGTGCCAGCAGCTTATTGGGGTCCGGGGAGCTGTTTTTT. Its protein product is CASSLLGSGELFF.

This clonotype has ten or more counts. This chain links TRBV4-1 with TRBJ2-1, with 15 bases fitting TRBD2. From germline, CDR1 is MGHRA and CDR2 YSYEKL. The V segment lost 3 bases and the J segment 5 bases; nucleotides outside the gene matches: 11. The CDR3 is 19 residues long. For the CDR3, the DNA is TGCGCCAGCAGCCAGGGTCCTGGACTAGCGGGAGGGCGGGACAATGAGCAGTTCTTC. Translating it yields CASSQGPGLAGGRDNEQFF.

The V gene is TRBV6-6, the J gene TRBJ2-7, with D perhaps matching TRBD1 or TRBD2 (5 bases each). Germline CDR1 MNHNY, CDR2 SVGAGI (reference sequence). The germline V and J ends were trimmed by 6 bases and 3 bases, with 12 bases remaining between them. This CDR3 region has 13 residues. The CDR3 spells CASSWGYIYEQYF. DNA for the CDR3: TGTGCCAGCAGCTGGGGGTATATCTACGAGCAGTACTTC.

The chain combines TRBV6-1 with TRBJ2-2, with D perhaps TRBD1 or TRBD2 (6 bases each). The CDR3 is 15 amino acids. V gave up 5 bases and J gave up 2 bases, with 12 bases separating them. The germline V gene encodes CDR1 MNHNS and CDR2 SASEGT. CDR3 sequence: CASSTWGANTGELFF. CDR3 nucleotide sequence: TGTGCCAGCAGTACCTGGGGGGCCAACACCGGGGAGCTGTTTTTT.

This clonotype appeared a few times. The genes are TRBV5-1 and TRBJ2-5, with D possibly being TRBD1 or TRBD2 (5 bases each). CDR1 and CDR2 from the germline V gene are SGHRS and YFSETQ. V gave up 0 bases and J gave up 6 bases, with 15 bases separating them. The CDR3 runs to 15 residues. The CDR3 loop reads CASSLEGVTGQTQYF. CDR3 DNA sequence: TGCGCCAGCAGCTTGGAAGGGGTGACGGGACAGACCCAGTACTTC.

This clonotype has a count of ten or more. The rearrangement links TRBV20-1 to TRBJ1-1; D remains ambiguous. This CDR3 contains 11 residues. The V end lost 6 bases, the J end lost 4 bases, and 9 bases lay between the germline ends. Germline assignment: CDR1 DFQATT and CDR2 SNEGSKA (reference sequence). The CDR3 DNA sequence: TGCAGTGCCCCCGCCCCCACTGAAGCTTTCTTT. As protein: CSAPAPTEAFF.

This clonotype was found a few times. One end of the junction is discordant with germline, which a read error may explain. This chain links TRBV13 with TRBJ2-1, with D possibly matching TRBD2 (6 bases). CDR3 length: 12 residues. Germline V lookup: CDR1 PRHDT, CDR2 FYEKMQ (reference sequence). DNA for the CDR3: TGTGCCAGCAGTTCCGGGAGCCCGGGAAAGCTCTTC. Translation: CASSSGSPGKLF.

This clonotype has only a few counts. The chain couples TRBV4-2 to TRBJ2-3, with D possibly TRBD2 on 5 matching bases. The CDR3 runs 15 residues. Between the trimmed V and J ends, which lost 0 bases and 2 bases, there was a span of 9 bases. Germline CDR1 reads LGHNA; CDR2 reads YNFKEQ. The CDR3 DNA follows: TGTGCCAGCAGCCAAGATCTAGCTGTCACAGATACGCAGTATTTT. It specifies CASSQDLAVTDTQYF.

This clonotype has a handful of counts. V and J are TRBV7-6 and TRBJ2-1; TRBD1 agrees at 9 bases. This CDR3 region has 15 residues. Trimming removed 2 bases from V and 9 bases from J; junction bases left unmatched: 8. Per the germline V gene, CDR1 is SGHVS and CDR2 is FNYEAQ. The CDR3 region has the DNA TGTGCCAGCAGCTTACAACAGGGGGCTAAGGTTGAGCAGTTCTTC. Translation gives CASSLQQGAKVEQFF.

This clonotype has at least ten counts. The rearrangement links TRBV20-1 to TRBJ2-2; the match to TRBD2 covers 8 bases. CDR3 length: 14 residues. V lost 6 bases and J lost 3; bases outside the gene matches: 6. CDR1 and CDR2 (germline): DFQATT, SNEGSKA (reference sequence). DNA of the CDR3: TGCAGTGCCCGGAGCGGGAGCGACACCGGGGAGCTGTTTTTT. It yields the protein CSARSGSDTGELFF.

This clonotype was found a few times. The chain carries TRBV12-3 or TRBV12-4 and TRBJ1-2, with D unclear. Deletions cut 5 bases from V and 3 bases from J, with 10 bases between. This CDR3 comprises 13 residues. In nucleotides, the CDR3 is TGTGCCAGCAGTGACGGGCTTGACTATGGCTACACCTTC. Residues: CASSDGLDYGYTF.

This chain uses TRBV5-1 with TRBJ2-2; TRBD1 agrees at 8 bases. The CDR3 is 14 amino acids. Trimming removed 4 bases from V and 4 bases from J; junction bases left unmatched: 3. Germline V gene sequence: CDR1 SGHRS, CDR2 YFSETQ. CDR3 sequence reads: CASSRGQATGELFF. CDR3 nucleotides: TGCGCCAGCAGCCGGGGACAGGCCACCGGGGAGCTGTTTTTT.

This chain uses TRBV5-5 with TRBJ2-3; no definite D call. Germline CDR1 and CDR2: SGHKS and YYEKEE (reference sequence). Trimming pared 3 bases from V and 3 bases from J, leaving 11 bases between. The CDR3 totals 14 residues. The CDR3 DNA reads as TGTGCCAGCAGCTCCCCTCAAGCTACAGATACGCAGTATTTT. Protein: CASSSPQATDTQYF.

This clonotype was observed a few times. The rearrangement joins TRBV20-1 to TRBJ2-2; 10 bases map to TRBD2. Germline lookup yields CDR1 DFQATT and CDR2 SNEGSKA (reference sequence). V shed 0 bases, J shed 5 bases, and the junction held 15 bases outside the gene matches. The CDR3 runs 19 residues. The CDR3 DNA reads as TGCAGTGCTAGAGATTCCCTCATAGCGGGAGGTGAATGGACCGGGGAGCTGTTTTTT. Encoded protein: CSARDSLIAGGEWTGELFF.

This clonotype has only a few counts. This sequence joins TRBV6-2 or TRBV6-3 and TRBJ1-2; 9 bases line up with TRBD1. The CDR3 has 15 residues. The J segment lost 2 bases and the V segment lost 6 bases, leaving 7 bases of the junction unmatched. CDR1 MNHEY and CDR2 SVGEGT come from the germline V gene. CDR3 amino acids: CASRATGGLNYGYTF. The CDR3 DNA reads as TGTGCCAGCAGGGCGACAGGGGGGCTAAACTATGGCTACACCTTC.

This chain joins TRBV7-2 and TRBJ2-1; 7 positions match TRBD2. In germline, CDR1 is SGHTA, CDR2 FQGNSA. Trimming removed 0 bases from V and 0 bases from J; junction bases left unmatched: 8. The CDR3 totals 18 residues. DNA for the CDR3: TGTGCCAGCAGCTTAGCAATTGTGGGAGGGAGCTCCTACAATGAGCAGTTCTTC. This codes for CASSLAIVGGSSYNEQFF. Filled out from reference TRBV7-2 and TRBJ2-1, the complete variable domain reads GAGVSQSPSNKVTEKGKDVELRCDPISGHTALYWYRQSLGQGLEFLIYFQGNSAPDKSGLPSDRFSAERTGGSVSTLTIQRTQQEDSAVYLCASSLAIVGGSSYNEQFFGPGTRLTVL.

This chain connects TRBV2 to TRBJ2-7; tentatively, D is TRBD2 (6 bases). CDR1 is SNHLY, CDR2 FYNNEI, per germline. The CDR3 is 15 amino acids. Trimming shortened V by 6 bases and J by 2 bases, and 17 bases separated the two germline ends. CDR3 protein: CASRLGGAATYEQYF. CDR3 DNA sequence: TGTGCCAGCAGGCTAGGCGGGGCGGCCACCTACGAGCAGTACTTC.

A few counts support this clonotype. This chain connects TRBV18 to TRBJ2-7; 7 bases align to TRBD2. The V gene end was trimmed by 3 bases and the J gene end by 2 bases; junction bases not matched to a gene: 7. The CDR3 has 15 amino acids. Germline loops: CDR1 KGHSH, CDR2 LQKENI. The chain's CDR3 is CASSPQIGRAYEQYF. The CDR3 DNA reads TGTGCCAGCTCACCTCAAATTGGGAGGGCCTACGAGCAGTACTTC.